This is a list of T cell receptor beta chains from one sample in a study of blood T cell repertoires in COVID-19. The data were produced by immunoSEQ multiplex PCR, yet TCRdb's version contains in-frame clones alone and is incomplete. Of fewer than 120,000 clones listed, 70% to 80% were seen once; the top ten hold approximately 8%. Source material: peripheral blood. The receptors come from a woman in her fifties or sixties with acute or convalescent COVID-19. CDR3s include the opening cysteine and the closing phenylalanine or tryptophan. The order of the fields is CDR3 protein, J gene, V gene, clone size. Clone size is stated in some rows and not others, as once, few, many or a class when expanded.

cdr3_aa: CASSPWTGARTNVLTF; j_call: TRBJ2-6; v_call: TRBV11-2; clone_size: .
cdr3_aa: CSVQGATNEKLFF; j_call: TRBJ1-4; v_call: TRBV29-1; clone_size: .
cdr3_aa: CASSLTPGTDEKLFF; j_call: TRBJ1-4; v_call: TRBV5-1; clone_size: few
cdr3_aa: CASSERTGATNYGYTF; j_call: TRBJ1-2; v_call: TRBV2; clone_size: .
cdr3_aa: CASSIRRDSLVKGTSSGYTF; j_call: TRBJ1-2; v_call: TRBV19; clone_size: .
cdr3_aa: CASRTGPSNQPQHF; j_call: TRBJ1-5; v_call: TRBV2; clone_size: .
cdr3_aa: CASSVDTGTNYGYTF; j_call: TRBJ1-2; v_call: TRBV9; clone_size: .
cdr3_aa: CSASTGQGRSGANVLTF; j_call: TRBJ2-6; v_call: TRBV20-1; clone_size: .
cdr3_aa: CASSQDGLEAGETQYF; j_call: TRBJ2-5; v_call: TRBV4-2; clone_size: .
cdr3_aa: CASSPVRQGRLAFF; j_call: TRBJ1-1; v_call: TRBV7-2; clone_size: .
cdr3_aa: CAWTQGMNTEAFF; j_call: TRBJ1-1; v_call: TRBV30; clone_size: .
cdr3_aa: CATSDSGANYGYTF; j_call: TRBJ1-2; v_call: TRBV24-1; clone_size: .
cdr3_aa: CSVTGRGNEKLFF; j_call: TRBJ1-4; v_call: TRBV29-1; clone_size: .
cdr3_aa: CASRGSYEQYF; j_call: TRBJ2-7; v_call: TRBV28; clone_size: .
cdr3_aa: CASSGQGSRMNTEAFF; j_call: TRBJ1-1; v_call: TRBV9; clone_size: .
cdr3_aa: CASSIGYRGDRANEQFF; j_call: TRBJ2-1; v_call: TRBV19; clone_size: .
cdr3_aa: CASRDRKNEKLFF; j_call: TRBJ1-4; v_call: TRBV19; clone_size: .
cdr3_aa: CASSRTGDTEAFF; j_call: TRBJ1-1; v_call: TRBV12-3/TRBV12-4; clone_size: .
cdr3_aa: CASSFGENIQYF; j_call: TRBJ2-4; v_call: TRBV6-2/TRBV6-3; clone_size: .
cdr3_aa: CASSWRDPISPLHF; j_call: TRBJ1-6; v_call: TRBV5-5; clone_size: few
cdr3_aa: CASSSGVYGYTF; j_call: TRBJ1-2; v_call: TRBV2; clone_size: .
cdr3_aa: CASSIGSRGSVDTQYF; j_call: TRBJ2-3; v_call: TRBV19; clone_size: .
cdr3_aa: CASSPRGRGHGDTQYF; j_call: TRBJ2-3; v_call: TRBV28; clone_size: .
cdr3_aa: CASSRAGTARTGELFF; j_call: TRBJ2-2; v_call: TRBV3-1/TRBV3-2; clone_size: .
cdr3_aa: CASSFDRDSSPLHF; j_call: TRBJ1-6; v_call: TRBV5-1; clone_size: .
cdr3_aa: CASSPSGGSSTDTQYF; j_call: TRBJ2-3; v_call: TRBV3-1/TRBV3-2; clone_size: .
cdr3_aa: CASSLKRGTGELFF; j_call: TRBJ2-2; v_call: TRBV7-3; clone_size: few
cdr3_aa: CASSLGVAGVQETQYF; j_call: TRBJ2-5; v_call: TRBV7-2; clone_size: .
cdr3_aa: CASSVGSLTANTGELFF; j_call: TRBJ2-2; v_call: TRBV9; clone_size: .
cdr3_aa: CASSLQGPYTEAFF; j_call: TRBJ1-1; v_call: TRBV2; clone_size: .
cdr3_aa: CASSLKGFSQPQHF; j_call: TRBJ1-5; v_call: TRBV27; clone_size: .
cdr3_aa: CASSQVYIGENTEAFF; j_call: TRBJ1-1; v_call: TRBV3-1/TRBV3-2; clone_size: .
cdr3_aa: CASSYPNSFNQPQHF; j_call: TRBJ1-5; v_call: TRBV6-6; clone_size: .
cdr3_aa: CASSVTGQGSAEAFF; j_call: TRBJ1-1; v_call: TRBV9; clone_size: .
cdr3_aa: CASSVTAPSSYTF; j_call: TRBJ1-2; v_call: TRBV28; clone_size: few
cdr3_aa: CASSPEAGNTEAFF; j_call: TRBJ1-1; v_call: TRBV18; clone_size: .
cdr3_aa: CASSLDVGRDGYTF; j_call: TRBJ1-2; v_call: TRBV11-2; clone_size: .
cdr3_aa: CASSPGTAVTAGAQYF; j_call: TRBJ2-5; v_call: TRBV5-1; clone_size: .
cdr3_aa: CASSSGTGSITEAFF; j_call: TRBJ1-1; v_call: TRBV6-5; clone_size: .